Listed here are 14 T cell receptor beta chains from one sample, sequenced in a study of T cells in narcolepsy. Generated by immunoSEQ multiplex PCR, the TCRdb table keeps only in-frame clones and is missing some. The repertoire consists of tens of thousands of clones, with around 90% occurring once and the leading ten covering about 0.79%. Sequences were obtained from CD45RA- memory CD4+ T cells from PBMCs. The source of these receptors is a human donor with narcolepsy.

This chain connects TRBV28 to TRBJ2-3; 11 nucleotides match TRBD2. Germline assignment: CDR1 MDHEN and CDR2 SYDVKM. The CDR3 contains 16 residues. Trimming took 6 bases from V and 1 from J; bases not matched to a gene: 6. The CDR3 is CASSLAGGPGTDTQYF. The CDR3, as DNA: TGTGCCAGCAGCCTAGCGGGGGGACCTGGCACAGATACGCAGTATTTT.

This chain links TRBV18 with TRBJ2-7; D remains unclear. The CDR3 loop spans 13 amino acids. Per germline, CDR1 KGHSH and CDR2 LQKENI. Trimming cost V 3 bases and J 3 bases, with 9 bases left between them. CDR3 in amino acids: CASSPLSGYEQYF. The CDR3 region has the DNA TGTGCCAGCTCACCTCTCTCGGGCTACGAGCAGTACTTC. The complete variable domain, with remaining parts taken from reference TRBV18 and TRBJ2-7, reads NAGVMQNPRHLVRRRGQEARLRCSPMKGHSHVYWYRQLPEEGLKFMVYLQKENIIDESGMPKERFSAEFPKEGPSILRIQQVVRGDSAAYFCASSPLSGYEQYFGPGTRLTVT.

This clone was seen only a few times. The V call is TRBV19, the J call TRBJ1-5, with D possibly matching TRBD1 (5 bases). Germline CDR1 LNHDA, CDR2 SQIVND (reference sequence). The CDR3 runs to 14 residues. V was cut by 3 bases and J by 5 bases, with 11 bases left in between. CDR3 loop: CASSMGGVYQPQHF. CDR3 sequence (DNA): TGTGCCAGTAGTATGGGAGGGGTCTATCAGCCCCAGCATTTT.

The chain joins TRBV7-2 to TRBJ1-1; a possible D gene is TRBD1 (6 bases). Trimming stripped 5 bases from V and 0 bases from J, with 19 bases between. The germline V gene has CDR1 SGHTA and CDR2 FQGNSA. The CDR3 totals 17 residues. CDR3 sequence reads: CASSPTLYRVMNTEAFF. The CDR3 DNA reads TGTGCCAGCAGCCCGACCCTCTACAGGGTTATGAACACTGAAGCTTTCTTT.

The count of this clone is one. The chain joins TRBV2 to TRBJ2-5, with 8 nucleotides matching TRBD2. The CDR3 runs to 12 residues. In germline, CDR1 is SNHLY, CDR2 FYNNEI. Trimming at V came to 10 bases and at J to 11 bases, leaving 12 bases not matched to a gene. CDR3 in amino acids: CATRGGANEQYF. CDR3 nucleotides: TGTGCCACCCGGGGGGGGGCGAATGAGCAGTACTTC.

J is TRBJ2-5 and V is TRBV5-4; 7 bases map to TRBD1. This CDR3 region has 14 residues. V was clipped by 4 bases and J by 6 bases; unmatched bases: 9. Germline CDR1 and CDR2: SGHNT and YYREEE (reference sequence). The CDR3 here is CASSQDQGVKTQYF. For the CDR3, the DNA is TGTGCCAGCAGCCAAGACCAGGGGGTAAAGACCCAGTACTTC. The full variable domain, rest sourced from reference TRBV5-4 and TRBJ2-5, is ETGVTQSPTHLIKTRGQQVTLRCSSQSGHNTVSWYQQALGQGPQFIFQYYREEENGRGNFPPRFSGLQFPNYSSELNVNALELDDSALYLCASSQDQGVKTQYFGPGTRLLVL.

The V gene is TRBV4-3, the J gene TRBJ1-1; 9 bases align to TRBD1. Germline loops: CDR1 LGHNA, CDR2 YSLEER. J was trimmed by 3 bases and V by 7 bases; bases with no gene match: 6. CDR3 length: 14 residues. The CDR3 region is CASKYRGRDTEAFF. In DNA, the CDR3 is TGCGCCAGCAAGTACAGGGGGCGCGACACTGAAGCTTTCTTT.

CDR3 in amino acids: CASSLYGGAGETQYF. The CDR3 bases are TGCGCCAGCAGCTTGTACGGGGGGGCAGGAGAGACCCAGTACTTC. The chain is built from TRBV5-1 and TRBJ2-5, with TRBD2 matching 8 bases. Germline V gene sequence: CDR1 SGHRS, CDR2 YFSETQ. After removal of 1 base from V and 4 bases from J, the junction contained 6 bases not matched to a gene. The length of the CDR3 is 15 residues.

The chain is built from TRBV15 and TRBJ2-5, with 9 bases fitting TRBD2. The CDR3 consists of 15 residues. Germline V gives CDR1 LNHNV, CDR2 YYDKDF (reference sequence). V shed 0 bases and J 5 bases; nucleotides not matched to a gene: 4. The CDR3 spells CATSRDGSGGETQYF. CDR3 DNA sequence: TGTGCCACCAGCAGAGATGGTAGCGGGGGTGAGACCCAGTACTTC.

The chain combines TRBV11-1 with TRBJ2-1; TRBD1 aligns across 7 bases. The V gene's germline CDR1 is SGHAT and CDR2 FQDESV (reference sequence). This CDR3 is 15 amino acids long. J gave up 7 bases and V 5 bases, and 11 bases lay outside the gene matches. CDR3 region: CASSIGTEVLNEQFF. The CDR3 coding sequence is TGTGCCAGCAGCATCGGGACAGAAGTTTTAAATGAGCAGTTCTTC.

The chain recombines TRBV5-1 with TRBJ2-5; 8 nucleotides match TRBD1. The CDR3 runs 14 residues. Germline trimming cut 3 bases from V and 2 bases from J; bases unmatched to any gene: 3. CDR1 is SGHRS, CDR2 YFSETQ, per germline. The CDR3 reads CASSSQGAQETQYF. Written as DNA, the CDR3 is TGCGCCAGCAGCTCCCAGGGGGCTCAAGAGACCCAGTACTTC.

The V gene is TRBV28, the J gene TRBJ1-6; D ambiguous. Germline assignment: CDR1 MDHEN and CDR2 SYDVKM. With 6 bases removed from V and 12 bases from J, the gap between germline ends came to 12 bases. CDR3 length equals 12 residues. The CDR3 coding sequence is TGTGCCAGCAGCCCCCAACGAGAACCCCTCCACTTT. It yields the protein CASSPQREPLHF.

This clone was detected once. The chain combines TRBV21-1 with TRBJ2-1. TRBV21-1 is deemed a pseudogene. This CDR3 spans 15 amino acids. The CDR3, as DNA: TGTGCCAGCAGCAATTCGGGGGCCCCTGGCAATGAGCAGTTCTTC. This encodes CASSNSGAPGNEQFF.

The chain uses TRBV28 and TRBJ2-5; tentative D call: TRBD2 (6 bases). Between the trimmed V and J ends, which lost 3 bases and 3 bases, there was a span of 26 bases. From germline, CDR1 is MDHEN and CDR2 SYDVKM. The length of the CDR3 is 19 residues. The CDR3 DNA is TGTGCCAGCAGTTTGCGGGGTTTTGGCCCGAGGGGCGGGGAAGAGACCCAGTACTTC. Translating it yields CASSLRGFGPRGGEETQYF.